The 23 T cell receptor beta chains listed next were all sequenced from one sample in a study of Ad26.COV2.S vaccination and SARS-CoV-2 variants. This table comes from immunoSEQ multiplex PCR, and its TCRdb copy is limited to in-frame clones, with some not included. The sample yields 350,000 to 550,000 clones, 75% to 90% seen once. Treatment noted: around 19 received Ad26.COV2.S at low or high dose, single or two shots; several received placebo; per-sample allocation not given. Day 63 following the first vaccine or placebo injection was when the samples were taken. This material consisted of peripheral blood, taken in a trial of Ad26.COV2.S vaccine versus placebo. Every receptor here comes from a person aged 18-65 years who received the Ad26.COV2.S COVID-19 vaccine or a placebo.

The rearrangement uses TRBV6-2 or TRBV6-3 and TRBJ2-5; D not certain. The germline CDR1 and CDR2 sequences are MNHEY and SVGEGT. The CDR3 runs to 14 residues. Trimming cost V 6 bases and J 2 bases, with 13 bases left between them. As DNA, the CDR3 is TGTGCCAGCAGCATAGGAGTTTTACAAGAGACCCAGTACTTC. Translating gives CASSIGVLQETQYF.

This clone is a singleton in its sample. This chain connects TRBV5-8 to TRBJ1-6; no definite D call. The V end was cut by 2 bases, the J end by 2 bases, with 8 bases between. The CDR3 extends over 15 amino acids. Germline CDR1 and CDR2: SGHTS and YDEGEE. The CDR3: CASSFGETYNSPLHF. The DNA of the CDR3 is TGTGCCAGCAGCTTTGGGGAGACCTATAATTCACCCCTCCACTTT.

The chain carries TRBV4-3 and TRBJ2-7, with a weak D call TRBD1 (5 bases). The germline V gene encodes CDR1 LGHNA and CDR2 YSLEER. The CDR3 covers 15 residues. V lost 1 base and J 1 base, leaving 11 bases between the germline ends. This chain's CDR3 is CASSQGLAGSYEQYF. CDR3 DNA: TGCGCCAGCAGCCAAGGGTTGGCAGGGTCCTACGAGCAGTACTTC.

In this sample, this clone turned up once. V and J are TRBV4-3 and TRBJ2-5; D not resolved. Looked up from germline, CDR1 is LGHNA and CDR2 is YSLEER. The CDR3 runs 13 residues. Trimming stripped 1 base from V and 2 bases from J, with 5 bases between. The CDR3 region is CASSQGQQETQYF. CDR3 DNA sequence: TGCGCCAGCAGCCAAGGGCAGCAAGAGACCCAGTACTTC.

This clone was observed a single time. DNA of the CDR3: TGTGCCAGCAGCCCCCGGACAGGGGGCTACGAGCAGTACGTC. It translates to CASSPRTGGYEQYV. The chain employs TRBV3-1 (or the pseudogene TRBV3-2) and TRBJ2-7, with 10 bases lining up with TRBD1. Germline CDR1 reads LGHDT; CDR2 reads YNNKEL (reference sequence). The CDR3 totals 14 residues. V lost 4 bases and J lost 3; bases outside the gene matches: 3.

CDR3 sequence: CASIRLAGPNNEQFF. DNA for the CDR3: TGTGCCAGCATAAGACTAGCTGGACCGAACAATGAGCAGTTCTTC. J is TRBJ2-1 and V is TRBV6-5, with 7 bases identical to TRBD2. This CDR3 is built from 15 residues. With V trimmed by 7 bases and J by 5 bases, 11 bases remained unmatched. Germline CDR1 MNHEY, CDR2 SVGAGI.

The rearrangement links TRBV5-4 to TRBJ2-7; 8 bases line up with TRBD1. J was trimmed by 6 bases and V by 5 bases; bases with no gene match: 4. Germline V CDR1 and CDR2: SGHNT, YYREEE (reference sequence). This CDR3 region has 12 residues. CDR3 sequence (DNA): TGTGCCAGCAGATCTACAGGGGGCGAGCAGTACTTC. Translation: CASRSTGGEQYF.

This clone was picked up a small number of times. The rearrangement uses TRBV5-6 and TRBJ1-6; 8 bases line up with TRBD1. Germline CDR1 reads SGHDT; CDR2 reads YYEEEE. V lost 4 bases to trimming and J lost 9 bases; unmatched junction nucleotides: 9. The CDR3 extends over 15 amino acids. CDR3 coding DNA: TGTGCCAGCAGCCAAACAGGGGGTTACGTTTCACCCCTCCACTTT. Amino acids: CASSQTGGYVSPLHF. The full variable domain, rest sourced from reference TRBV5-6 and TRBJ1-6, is DAGVTQSPTHLIKTRGQQVTLRCSPKSGHDTVSWYQQALGQGPQFIFQYYEEEERQRGNFPDRFSGHQFPNYSSELNVNALLLGDSALYLCASSQTGGYVSPLHFGNGTRLTVT.

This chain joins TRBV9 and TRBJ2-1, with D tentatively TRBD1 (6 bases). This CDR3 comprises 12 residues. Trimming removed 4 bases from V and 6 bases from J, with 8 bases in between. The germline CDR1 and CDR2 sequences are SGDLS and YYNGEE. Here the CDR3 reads CASSFRGNEQFF. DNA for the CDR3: TGTGCCAGCAGCTTCAGGGGCAATGAGCAGTTCTTC.

CDR3 in DNA: TGTGCCAGTAAAGTATATGAGAACACTGAAGCTTTCTTT. It is translated as CASKVYENTEAFF. This rearrangement joins TRBV19 to TRBJ1-1; D uncertain. The CDR3 is 13 residues long. CDR1 and CDR2 from the germline V gene are LNHDA and SQIVND (reference sequence). The V end lost 7 bases, the J end lost 1 base, and 10 bases lay between the germline ends.

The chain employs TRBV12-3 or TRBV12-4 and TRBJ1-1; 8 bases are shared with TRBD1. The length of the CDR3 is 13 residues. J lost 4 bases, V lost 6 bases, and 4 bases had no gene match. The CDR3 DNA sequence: TGTGCCAGCAGCCAAACAGGGGGCACTGAAGCTTTCTTT. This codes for CASSQTGGTEAFF.

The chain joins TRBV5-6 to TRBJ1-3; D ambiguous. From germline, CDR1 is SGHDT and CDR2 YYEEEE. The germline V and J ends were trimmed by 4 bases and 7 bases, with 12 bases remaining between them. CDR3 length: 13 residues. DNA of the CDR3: TGTGCCAGCAGCCTAGCGGTTGGTAACACCATATATTTT. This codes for CASSLAVGNTIYF.

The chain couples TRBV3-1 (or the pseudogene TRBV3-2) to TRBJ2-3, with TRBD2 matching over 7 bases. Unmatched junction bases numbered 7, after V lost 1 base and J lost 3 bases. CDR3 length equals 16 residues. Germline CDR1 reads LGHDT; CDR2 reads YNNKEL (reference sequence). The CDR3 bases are TGTGCCAGCAGCCAAGTCAGCGGGGAGGGGACAGATACGCAGTATTTT. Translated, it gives CASSQVSGEGTDTQYF.

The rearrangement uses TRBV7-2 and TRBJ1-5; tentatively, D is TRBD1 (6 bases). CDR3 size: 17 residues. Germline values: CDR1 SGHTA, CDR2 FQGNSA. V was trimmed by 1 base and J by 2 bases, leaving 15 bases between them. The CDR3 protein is CASSLDGGPWGNQPQHF. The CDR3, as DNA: TGTGCCAGCAGCTTAGACGGGGGCCCTTGGGGCAATCAGCCCCAGCATTTT.

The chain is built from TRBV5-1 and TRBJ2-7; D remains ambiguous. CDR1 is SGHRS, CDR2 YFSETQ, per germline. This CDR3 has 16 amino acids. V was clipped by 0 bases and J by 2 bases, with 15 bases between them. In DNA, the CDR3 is TGCGCCAGCAGCTTGGTTCCAACTCTTAATACCTACGAGCAGTACTTC. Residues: CASSLVPTLNTYEQYF.

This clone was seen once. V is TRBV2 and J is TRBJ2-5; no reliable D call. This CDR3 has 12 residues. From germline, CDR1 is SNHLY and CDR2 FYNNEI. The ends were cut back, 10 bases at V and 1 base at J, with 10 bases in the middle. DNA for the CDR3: TGTGCCACCGGTCAGCTCCAAGAGACCCAGTACTTC. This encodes CATGQLQETQYF.

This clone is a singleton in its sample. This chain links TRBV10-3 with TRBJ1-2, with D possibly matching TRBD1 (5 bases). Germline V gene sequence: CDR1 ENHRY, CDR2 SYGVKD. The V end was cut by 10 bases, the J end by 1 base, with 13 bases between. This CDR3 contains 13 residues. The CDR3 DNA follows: TGTGCCAATCGACGGGACCTTAACTATGGCTACACCTTC. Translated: CANRRDLNYGYTF.

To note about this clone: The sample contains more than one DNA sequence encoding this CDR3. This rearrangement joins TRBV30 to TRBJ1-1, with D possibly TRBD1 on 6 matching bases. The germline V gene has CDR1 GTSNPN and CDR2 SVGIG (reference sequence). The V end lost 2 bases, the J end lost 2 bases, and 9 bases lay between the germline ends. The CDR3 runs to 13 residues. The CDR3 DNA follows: TGTGCCTGGAGTCGAGGGGGAAACACTGAAGCTTTCTTT. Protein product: CAWSRGGNTEAFF.

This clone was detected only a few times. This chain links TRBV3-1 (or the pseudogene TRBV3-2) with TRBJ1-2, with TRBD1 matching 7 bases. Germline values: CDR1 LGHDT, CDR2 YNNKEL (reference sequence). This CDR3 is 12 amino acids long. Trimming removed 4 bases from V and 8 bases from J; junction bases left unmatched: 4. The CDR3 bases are TGTGCCAGCAGCCTAGCCAGGGGGGGCTACACCTTC. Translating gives CASSLARGGYTF.

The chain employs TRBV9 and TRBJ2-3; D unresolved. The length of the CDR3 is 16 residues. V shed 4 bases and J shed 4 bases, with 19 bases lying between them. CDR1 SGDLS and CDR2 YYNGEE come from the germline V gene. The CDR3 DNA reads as TGTGCCAGCAGCCATCCTGACCCGTGGGTCTCAGATACGCAGTATTTT. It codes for CASSHPDPWVSDTQYF.

The CDR3 nucleotides read TGTGCCAGCAACCTAGGGGAGGGGGCCGAAGATACGCAGTATTTT. Its translation is CASNLGEGAEDTQYF. The chain couples TRBV21-1 to TRBJ2-3. TRBV21-1 is an annotated pseudogene. This CDR3 comprises 15 residues.

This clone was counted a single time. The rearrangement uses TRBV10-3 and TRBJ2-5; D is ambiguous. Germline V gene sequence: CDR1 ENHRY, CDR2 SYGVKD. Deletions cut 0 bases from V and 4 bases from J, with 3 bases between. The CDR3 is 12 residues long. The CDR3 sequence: CAISESPETQYF. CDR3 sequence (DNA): TGTGCCATCAGTGAGTCTCCAGAGACCCAGTACTTC.

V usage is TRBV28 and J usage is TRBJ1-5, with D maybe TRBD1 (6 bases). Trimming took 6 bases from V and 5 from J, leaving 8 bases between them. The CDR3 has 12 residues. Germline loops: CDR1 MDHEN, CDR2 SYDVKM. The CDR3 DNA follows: TGTGCCAGCAGGACAGGTTATCAGCCCCAGCATTTT. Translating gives CASRTGYQPQHF.